Listed here are 22 T cell receptor beta chains from one sample, sequenced in a study of T cells in Graves' hyperthyroidism and ophthalmopathy. There were TCR beta CDR3 regions amplified from RNA transcripts. HTBI primers were the set used in a first-round RT-PCR of the TCR CDR3. One entry per CDR3 protein, called by TCRdb with MiXCR from the multiplex PCR reads. Altogether around 450,000 distinct CDR3 sequences are present, around 14% being singletons, with the ten largest covering 7.5% to 9%. The material sequenced was blood. The receptors come from a woman aged 18 to 35 with Graves' hyperthyroidism.

This clonotype was seen at least ten times. The chain combines TRBV24-1 with TRBJ2-7; a weak D match, TRBD2 (6 bases). Per germline, CDR1 KGHDR and CDR2 SFDVKD. V was clipped by 6 bases and J by 4 bases, with 6 bases between them. This CDR3 contains 11 residues. The CDR3 loop reads CATSRGYEQYF. The CDR3, as DNA: TGTGCCACCAGTCGGGGGTACGAGCAGTACTTC.

This clonotype was seen many times. This chain connects TRBV7-9 to TRBJ1-2; D gene unclear. Germline V lookup: CDR1 SEHNR, CDR2 FQNEAQ (reference sequence). The CDR3 consists of 14 residues. Trimming shortened V by 1 base and J by 4 bases, and 10 bases separated the two germline ends. The CDR3 loop reads CASSLVGTGYGYTF. The CDR3 bases are TGTGCCAGCAGCTTAGTGGGCACCGGCTATGGCTACACCTTC.

This clonotype was recorded many times. The chain is built from TRBV4-1 and TRBJ2-7, with D maybe TRBD1 (6 bases). This CDR3 spans 13 amino acids. Germline-derived CDR1 and CDR2 are MGHRA and YSYEKL. Trimming cost V 4 bases and J 5 bases, with 12 bases left between them. CDR3 coding DNA: TGCGCCAGCAGCCCCCTAACAGGGAACGAGCAGTACTTC. It translates to CASSPLTGNEQYF.

This clonotype was seen only a few times. This chain joins TRBV6-5 and TRBJ2-5, with a possible D match to TRBD2 (5 bases). The CDR3 runs to 15 residues. V was pared by 0 bases and J by 0 bases, with 8 bases between. CDR1 and CDR2 from the germline V gene are MNHEY and SVGAGI. CDR3 in amino acids: CASSYSPSYQETQYF. The CDR3 bases are TGTGCCAGCAGTTACTCCCCTAGCTACCAAGAGACCCAGTACTTC.

V and J are TRBV12-3 or TRBV12-4 and TRBJ2-5, with 12 bases fitting TRBD1. The CDR3 extends over 15 amino acids. The junction had 10 bases not matched to a gene; V was cut back by 2 bases and J by 12 bases. The CDR3 sequence: CASSLRGQGAIRKYF. CDR3 DNA: TGTGCCAGCAGTTTAAGGGGACAGGGGGCGATCCGTAAGTACTTC.

This clonotype was detected only a few times. A read error may produce the germline difference seen at one junction end. V is TRBV7-7 and J is TRBJ2-5; 8 positions match TRBD2. CDR3 length equals 13 residues. The germline CDR1 and CDR2 sequences are SSHAT and FNYEAQ (reference sequence). CDR3 amino acids: CASSALAGETQYF. The CDR3 region has the DNA TGTGCTAGCAGCGCCCTAGCGGGAGAGACCCAGTACTTC.

There are many counts of this clonotype. The chain uses TRBV7-3 and TRBJ2-7; 7 bases agree with TRBD2. The CDR3 sequence is 13 residues long. The V gene's germline CDR1 is SGHTA and CDR2 FQGTGA. V lost 1 base to trimming and J lost 3 bases; unmatched junction nucleotides: 0. The CDR3 reads CASSLIAGYEQYF. The CDR3 bases are TGTGCCAGCAGCTTAATAGCGGGCTACGAGCAGTACTTC.

This clonotype was recorded at least ten times. The chain uses TRBV7-8 and TRBJ2-1; perhaps D is TRBD1 or TRBD2 (5 bases each). There are 18 residues in the CDR3. The V end was cut by 0 bases, the J end by 6 bases, with 21 bases between. Germline loops: CDR1 SGHVS, CDR2 FQNEAQ. CDR3 sequence (DNA): TGTGCCAGCAGCTTAGCCAGGGTAGGGGCTAGCACCCTCAATGAGCAGTTCTTC. This codes for CASSLARVGASTLNEQFF.

In this sample, this clonotype turned up many times. The rearrangement joins TRBV19 to TRBJ1-2, with 8 bases identical to TRBD1. Trimming took 4 bases from V and 4 from J; bases not matched to a gene: 8. The CDR3 covers 15 residues. Looked up from germline, CDR1 is LNHDA and CDR2 is SQIVND (reference sequence). The CDR3 protein is CASSSGQGAFYGYTF. The CDR3 nucleotides are TGTGCCAGTAGTAGCGGACAGGGCGCTTTCTATGGCTACACCTTC.

This clonotype was detected a few times. One base away lies a much larger clone, so this may be a sequencing read error. This sequence joins TRBV6-1 and TRBJ2-3; a possible D gene is TRBD2 (5 bases). The CDR3 contains 14 residues. Germline values: CDR1 MNHNS, CDR2 SASEGT. The CDR3 loop is CASRASGLGDTQCF. For the CDR3, the DNA is TGTGCCAGCAGGGCCAGCGGACTCGGAGATACGCAGTGTTTT.

This clonotype occurred many times. V usage is TRBV20-1 and J usage is TRBJ2-5; the D gene is possibly TRBD1 (5 bases). Germline V gene sequence: CDR1 DFQATT, CDR2 SNEGSKA (reference sequence). The CDR3 has 14 residues. Trimming pared 3 bases from V and 3 bases from J, leaving 14 bases between. The CDR3 DNA follows: TGCAGTGCTAGGGACCCTCAAGGGGAAGAGACCCAGTACTTC. It translates to CSARDPQGEETQYF.

Details on this clonotype: This may be a read error, as it is one base from a much larger clone. This chain joins TRBV29-1 and TRBJ1-1; D might be TRBD1 (5 bases). This CDR3 region has 14 residues. The germline gives CDR1 SQVTM, CDR2 ANQGSEA. As DNA, the CDR3 is TGCAGCGCCGAAGGTTCCAGGGAGGACACTGAAACTTTCTTT. It specifies CSAEGSREDTETFF. Full variable domain (missing parts from reference TRBV29-1 and TRBJ1-1): SAVISQKPSRDICQRGTSLTIQCQVDSQVTMMFWYRQQPGQSLTLIATANQGSEATYESGFVIDKFPISRPNLTFSTLTVSNMSPEDSSIYLCSAEGSREDTETFFGQGTRLTVV.

The chain carries TRBV12-3 or TRBV12-4 and TRBJ2-1; the match to TRBD1 covers 12 bases. The length of the CDR3 is 15 residues. The V gene end was trimmed by 4 bases and the J gene end by 7 bases; junction bases not matched to a gene: 5. DNA for the CDR3: TGTGCCAGCAGTTCGCCGGGACAGGGGGCGAATGAGCAGTTCTTC. It translates to CASSSPGQGANEQFF.

A few counts support this clonotype. This chain connects TRBV4-1 to TRBJ1-2, with TRBD1 identical over 7 bases. With V trimmed by 1 base and J by 0 bases, 2 bases remained unmatched. Germline V gene sequence: CDR1 MGHRA, CDR2 YSYEKL. This CDR3 has 15 residues. The CDR3 coding sequence is TGCGCCAGCAGCCAAGTTGGGACAGCTAACTATGGCTACACCTTC. It translates to CASSQVGTANYGYTF.

This clonotype has ten or more counts. J is TRBJ2-7 and V is TRBV20-1, with D tentatively TRBD1 (6 bases). The CDR3 runs 13 residues. Trimming removed 2 bases at V and 5 bases at J, with 13 bases between. Germline V CDR1 and CDR2: DFQATT, SNEGSKA (reference sequence). The CDR3 loop reads CSARTGSKNEQYF. The CDR3 bases are TGCAGTGCTAGAACAGGGTCGAAGAACGAGCAGTACTTC.

The table lists this clonotype with many counts. The chain has TRBV20-1 and TRBJ1-1; D not resolved. The germline V gene encodes CDR1 DFQATT and CDR2 SNEGSKA (reference sequence). This CDR3 is built from 11 residues. The CDR3 DNA reads as TGCAGCGTCGGGTGGGACACTGAAGCTTTCTTT. The encoded protein is CSVGWDTEAFF.

There are a few counts of this clonotype. This chain connects TRBV20-1 to TRBJ2-2, with 7 bases that match TRBD1. With 3 bases clipped from V and 7 bases from J, the junction kept 14 bases outside the gene matches. Germline CDR1 is DFQATT and CDR2 is SNEGSKA (reference sequence). The CDR3 is 16 amino acids. The CDR3 region is CSARGVTGVRGGELFF. In nucleotides, the CDR3 is TGCAGTGCTAGGGGCGTTACAGGGGTTCGCGGCGGGGAGCTGTTTTTT.

The chain carries TRBV20-1 and TRBJ2-5; 8 positions agree with TRBD2. V shed 3 bases and J 6 bases; nucleotides not matched to a gene: 12. Looked up from germline, CDR1 is DFQATT and CDR2 is SNEGSKA (reference sequence). The CDR3 is 15 amino acids. The CDR3 loop is CSASGAGGPPKTQYF. CDR3 nucleotides: TGCAGTGCTAGTGGGGCGGGGGGACCCCCAAAGACCCAGTACTTC.

The chain recombines TRBV28 with TRBJ2-7; 8 bases align to TRBD1. Germline V gene sequence: CDR1 MDHEN, CDR2 SYDVKM. V lost 10 bases to trimming and J lost 0 bases; unmatched junction nucleotides: 14. The CDR3 contains 16 residues. The CDR3 DNA reads TGTGCCACCACACCGGGGACAGGTCTTTTCTCCTACGAGCAGTACTTC. This sequence encodes CATTPGTGLFSYEQYF.

The rearrangement links TRBV19 to TRBJ1-4; 9 bases are a match to TRBD1. Losses at the gene ends were 5 bases for V and 8 bases for J; bases not matched to a gene: 6. Germline V gene lookup returns CDR1 LNHDA and CDR2 SQIVND (reference sequence). The CDR3 covers 14 residues. The CDR3 here is CASSLDRGGEKLFF. As DNA, the CDR3 is TGTGCCAGTAGTTTGGACAGGGGAGGCGAAAAACTGTTTTTT.

Many counts were recorded for this clonotype. CDR3 DNA sequence: TGCGCCAGCAACAGCGGGAGGACCGAGGAGACGCAGTATTTT. Protein sequence: CASNSGRTEETQYF. The chain recombines TRBV5-1 with TRBJ2-3, with 9 bases identical to TRBD2. Germline V gene data show CDR1 as SGHRS and CDR2 as YFSETQ. Trimming took 6 bases from V and 9 from J; bases not matched to a gene: 11. The CDR3 consists of 14 residues.

This clonotype showed up many times. The gene calls are TRBV30 and TRBJ2-7; TRBD2 aligns across 11 bases. There are 14 residues in the CDR3. From germline, CDR1 is GTSNPN and CDR2 SVGIG (reference sequence). Losses at the gene ends were 5 bases for V and 0 bases for J; bases not matched to a gene: 3. CDR3 bases: TGTGCCTGGCGACTAGCGGGGAGCTCCTACGAGCAGTACTTC. This encodes CAWRLAGSSYEQYF.